Below, 23 T cell receptor beta chains from the same sample are listed, as sequenced in a study of blood T cells in healthy people across ages. A second PCR of roughly 6 to 12 cycles used a sample-barcoded 5' primer and a J-beta primer mix. TCRdb reprocessed the 5' RACE reads via MiXCR and lists one record per CDR3 protein. The sample has some 860,000 distinct CDR3 sequences, 56% seen once. Sample: blood. All receptors derive from a man aged 35 to 55 in good health.

This chain connects TRBV29-1 to TRBJ2-3; tentatively, D is TRBD2 (7 bases). There are 14 residues in the CDR3. Trimming pared 3 bases from V and 3 bases from J, leaving 13 bases between. The germline V gene encodes CDR1 SQVTM and CDR2 ANQGSEA. The CDR3 sequence: CSVDGGARTDTQYF. The CDR3 coding sequence is TGCAGCGTTGATGGGGGGGCGAGAACAGATACGCAGTATTTT.

V usage is TRBV5-1 and J usage is TRBJ2-2; tentative D call: TRBD1 (7 bases). V lost 0 bases and J 2 bases, leaving 14 bases between the germline ends. Germline-derived CDR1 and CDR2 are SGHRS and YFSETQ. The CDR3 covers 17 residues. Here the CDR3 reads CASSLGAGQTNTGELFF. The CDR3 nucleotides read TGCGCCAGCAGCTTGGGGGCGGGACAGACTAACACCGGGGAGCTGTTTTTT.

This clonotype came up a few times. The V gene is TRBV29-1, the J gene TRBJ2-3; D unclear. The length of the CDR3 is 12 residues. Trimming took 8 bases from V and 6 from J, leaving 15 bases between them. Germline-derived CDR1 and CDR2 are SQVTM and ANQGSEA. The CDR3 loop is CSSTPVDDTQYF. The CDR3 DNA follows: TGCAGCAGTACCCCCGTAGACGATACGCAGTATTTT.

This chain uses TRBV20-1 with TRBJ2-1, with D tentatively TRBD1 or TRBD2 (5 bases each). The germline V gene encodes CDR1 DFQATT and CDR2 SNEGSKA (reference sequence). V lost 0 bases, J lost 10 bases, and 16 bases lay in between. This CDR3 spans 14 amino acids. The CDR3 reads CSARDRDPIGEQFF. CDR3 nucleotide sequence: TGCAGTGCTAGAGACCGGGACCCTATTGGAGAGCAGTTCTTC.

This clonotype was counted many times. This chain uses TRBV5-1 with TRBJ2-5; 9 bases are shared with TRBD1. The CDR3 totals 15 residues. The germline V gene encodes CDR1 SGHRS and CDR2 YFSETQ. Unmatched junction bases numbered 5, after V lost 0 bases and J lost 5 bases. The CDR3: CASSLGTGGLETQYF. The CDR3 nucleotides are TGCGCCAGCAGCTTGGGTACAGGGGGCTTGGAGACCCAGTACTTC.

In DNA form, the CDR3 reads TGTGCCAGCAGCCCCGACAGCAGCTATCAGCCCCAGCATTTT. This encodes CASSPDSSYQPQHF. The chain uses TRBV12-3 or TRBV12-4 and TRBJ1-5; a possible D gene is TRBD1 (5 bases). The CDR3 extends over 14 amino acids. Trimming stripped 6 bases from V and 5 bases from J, with 14 bases between.

The V gene is TRBV20-1, the J gene TRBJ1-5; D gene ambiguous. The length of the CDR3 is 12 residues. Germline CDR1 and CDR2: DFQATT and SNEGSKA (reference sequence). The ends were cut back, 1 base at V and 12 bases at J, with 13 bases in the middle. CDR3 loop: CSARVAAGYQHF. CDR3 coding DNA: TGCAGTGCTAGAGTGGCCGCAGGTTACCAGCATTTT.

V and J are TRBV27 and TRBJ2-1; TRBD2 agrees at 7 bases. With 3 bases clipped from V and 3 bases from J, the junction kept 8 bases outside the gene matches. The CDR3 is made up of 16 amino acids. Germline values: CDR1 MNHEY, CDR2 SMNVEV (reference sequence). The CDR3 spells CASSFSSGEHYNEQFF. CDR3 coding DNA: TGTGCCAGCAGTTTCTCCAGCGGGGAGCACTACAATGAGCAGTTCTTC.

V gene TRBV29-1 combines with J gene TRBJ2-5; D perhaps matches TRBD2 (6 bases). Germline V gene lookup returns CDR1 SQVTM and CDR2 ANQGSEA. This CDR3 contains 13 residues. Trimming removed 7 bases from V and 5 bases from J, with 17 bases in between. CDR3 amino acids: CSAVGGEGETQYF. The CDR3 coding sequence is TGCAGCGCCGTGGGGGGAGAGGGGGAGACCCAGTACTTC.

The J gene is TRBJ1-5, the V gene TRBV20-1; D is possibly TRBD1 (5 bases). CDR3 size: 15 residues. Germline assignment: CDR1 DFQATT and CDR2 SNEGSKA (reference sequence). The germline V and J ends were trimmed by 5 bases and 0 bases, with 14 bases remaining between them. DNA for the CDR3: TGCAGTGCTGGGGGACCCAGTTATAGCAATCAGCCCCAGCATTTT. Residues: CSAGGPSYSNQPQHF.

Of note for this clonotype: The junction departs from germline at one end; a sequencing error may be responsible. The chain employs TRBV6-2 or TRBV6-3 and TRBJ2-7; 13 nucleotides agree with TRBD2. This CDR3 comprises 17 residues. Germline V gene data show CDR1 as MNHEY and CDR2 as SVGEGT. The CDR3 nucleotides are TGTGCCAGCAGCCCCCGGACTAGCGGGAGCTCCTACAATGAGCGGTACTTC. Encoded protein: CASSPRTSGSSYNERYF.

The CDR3 nucleotides are TGCAGCGTCCGGGCTGCACAAGGGCCTGAAGCTTTCTTT. Translating it yields CSVRAAQGPEAFF. The rearrangement uses TRBV29-1 and TRBJ1-1, with unresolved D. Trimming cost V 6 bases and J 6 bases, with 17 bases left between them. Germline lookup yields CDR1 SQVTM and CDR2 ANQGSEA. There are 13 residues in the CDR3. The full variable domain, with the rest looked up from reference TRBV29-1 and TRBJ1-1, is SAVISQKPSRDICQRGTSLTIQCQVDSQVTMMFWYRQQPGQSLTLIATANQGSEATYESGFVIDKFPISRPNLTFSTLTVSNMSPEDSSIYLCSVRAAQGPEAFFGQGTRLTVV.

This chain uses TRBV7-9 with TRBJ2-5; 7 bases match TRBD2. Germline-derived CDR1 and CDR2 are SEHNR and FQNEAQ (reference sequence). The CDR3 extends over 14 amino acids. Trimming removed 6 bases from V and 2 bases from J; junction bases left unmatched: 6. Here the CDR3 DNA reads TGTGCCAGCAGAGTAATGGGGGGGCAAGAGACCCAGTACTTC. Its protein is CASRVMGGQETQYF.

CDR3 amino acids: CASRWGQGYGYTF. The CDR3 DNA reads as TGTGCCAGCAGGTGGGGACAGGGCTATGGCTACACCTTC. The J gene is TRBJ1-2, the V gene TRBV2, with 9 positions matching TRBD1. Germline V gene sequence: CDR1 SNHLY, CDR2 FYNNEI. Trimming cost V 6 bases and J 4 bases; bases outside gene matches: 3. The CDR3 consists of 13 residues.

V usage is TRBV28 and J usage is TRBJ2-1; D might be TRBD2 (5 bases). Between the trimmed V and J ends, which lost 6 bases and 3 bases, there was a span of 12 bases. In germline, CDR1 is MDHEN, CDR2 SYDVKM. This CDR3 region has 14 residues. The CDR3 reads CASRWGVDYNEQFF. As DNA, the CDR3 is TGTGCCAGCAGGTGGGGAGTAGACTACAATGAGCAGTTCTTC.

This clonotype was found many times. The V and J genes are TRBV20-1 and TRBJ1-2; D may be TRBD1 (5 bases). The CDR3 length is 14 residues. Trimming cost V 6 bases and J 0 bases, with 14 bases left between them. CDR1 and CDR2 from the germline V gene are DFQATT and SNEGSKA (reference sequence). The CDR3 nucleotides read TGCAGTGCCATTGGGGCGGAAGCTAACTATGGCTACACCTTC. It yields the protein CSAIGAEANYGYTF.

This sequence joins TRBV6-6 and TRBJ2-4; D remains unclear. The germline CDR1 and CDR2 sequences are MNHNY and SVGAGI (reference sequence). This CDR3 has 13 amino acids. V was cut by 8 bases and J by 5 bases, with 13 bases left in between. The CDR3 spells CASEVSEENIQYF. Written as DNA, the CDR3 is TGTGCCAGCGAAGTATCCGAGGAAAACATTCAGTACTTC.

The V and J genes are TRBV25-1 and TRBJ1-1; no clear D. The CDR3 spans 13 residues. CDR1 and CDR2 from the germline V gene are MGHDK and SYGVNS. The V gene lost 10 bases and the J gene lost 6 bases, with 18 bases spanning the gap. CDR3 in amino acids: CATAGPVGSEAFF. The CDR3 coding sequence is TGTGCCACTGCGGGTCCGGTCGGGTCTGAAGCTTTCTTT.

The gene calls are TRBV20-1 and TRBJ2-1, with 9 bases matching TRBD2. V shed 2 bases, J shed 3 bases, and the junction held 5 bases outside the gene matches. The V gene's germline CDR1 is DFQATT and CDR2 SNEGSKA (reference sequence). The CDR3 loop spans 15 amino acids. The CDR3 loop is CSARKGLALYNEQFF. CDR3 in DNA: TGCAGTGCTAGAAAAGGACTAGCGCTCTACAATGAGCAGTTCTTC.

This clonotype was seen only a few times. V and J are TRBV7-2 and TRBJ2-7, with 7 bases lining up with TRBD2. The V and J ends lost 7 bases and 4 bases, in that order; junction bases with no gene match: 22. The CDR3 length is 18 residues. Germline lookup yields CDR1 SGHTA and CDR2 FQGNSA. The chain's CDR3 is CASNQWGGDSIRRYEQYF. CDR3 DNA: TGTGCCAGCAACCAATGGGGAGGGGACTCTATCCGTCGATACGAGCAGTACTTC. The whole variable domain, filled in from reference TRBV7-2 and TRBJ2-7, reads GAGVSQSPSNKVTEKGKDVELRCDPISGHTALYWYRQSLGQGLEFLIYFQGNSAPDKSGLPSDRFSAERTGGSVSTLTIQRTQQEDSAVYLCASNQWGGDSIRRYEQYFGPGTRLTVT.

This sequence joins TRBV6-1 and TRBJ2-3; tentative D call: TRBD1 (6 bases). This CDR3 region has 14 residues. CDR1 and CDR2 (germline): MNHNS, SASEGT. Trimming removed 3 bases from V and 4 bases from J, with 11 bases in between. Here the CDR3 reads CASSELRQADTQYF. CDR3 in DNA: TGTGCCAGCAGTGAGCTTCGACAGGCAGATACGCAGTATTTT.

The chain links TRBV5-1 to TRBJ2-5, with 7 bases lining up with TRBD1. J gave up 3 bases and V 1 base, and 3 bases lay outside the gene matches. This CDR3 is 14 amino acids long. Per the germline V gene, CDR1 is SGHRS and CDR2 is YFSETQ. The CDR3 DNA reads TGCGCCAGCAGCTTGCAACAGGGGAAAGAGACCCAGTACTTC. Residues: CASSLQQGKETQYF.

This chain joins TRBV20-1 and TRBJ1-5; D gene uncertain. This CDR3 is 12 amino acids long. V was pared by 2 bases and J by 14 bases, with 16 bases between. Germline CDR1 is DFQATT and CDR2 is SNEGSKA (reference sequence). The CDR3 DNA reads as TGCAGTGCTAGAAGCGAGACCCGTTTGGAGCATTTT. Protein product: CSARSETRLEHF.